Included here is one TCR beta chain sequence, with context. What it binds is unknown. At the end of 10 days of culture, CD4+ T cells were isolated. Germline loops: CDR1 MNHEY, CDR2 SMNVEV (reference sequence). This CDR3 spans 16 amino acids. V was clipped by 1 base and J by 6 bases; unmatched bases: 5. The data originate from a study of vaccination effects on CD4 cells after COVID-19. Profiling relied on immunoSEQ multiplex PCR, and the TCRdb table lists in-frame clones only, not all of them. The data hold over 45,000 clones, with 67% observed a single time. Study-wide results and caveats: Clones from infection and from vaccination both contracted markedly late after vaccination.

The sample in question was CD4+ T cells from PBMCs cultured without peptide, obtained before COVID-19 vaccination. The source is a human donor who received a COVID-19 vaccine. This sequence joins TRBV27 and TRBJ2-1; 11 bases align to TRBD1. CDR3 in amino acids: CASSLLRGTGGNEQFF. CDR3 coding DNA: TGTGCCAGCAGTTTATTAAGGGGGACAGGGGGCAATGAGCAGTTCTTC.